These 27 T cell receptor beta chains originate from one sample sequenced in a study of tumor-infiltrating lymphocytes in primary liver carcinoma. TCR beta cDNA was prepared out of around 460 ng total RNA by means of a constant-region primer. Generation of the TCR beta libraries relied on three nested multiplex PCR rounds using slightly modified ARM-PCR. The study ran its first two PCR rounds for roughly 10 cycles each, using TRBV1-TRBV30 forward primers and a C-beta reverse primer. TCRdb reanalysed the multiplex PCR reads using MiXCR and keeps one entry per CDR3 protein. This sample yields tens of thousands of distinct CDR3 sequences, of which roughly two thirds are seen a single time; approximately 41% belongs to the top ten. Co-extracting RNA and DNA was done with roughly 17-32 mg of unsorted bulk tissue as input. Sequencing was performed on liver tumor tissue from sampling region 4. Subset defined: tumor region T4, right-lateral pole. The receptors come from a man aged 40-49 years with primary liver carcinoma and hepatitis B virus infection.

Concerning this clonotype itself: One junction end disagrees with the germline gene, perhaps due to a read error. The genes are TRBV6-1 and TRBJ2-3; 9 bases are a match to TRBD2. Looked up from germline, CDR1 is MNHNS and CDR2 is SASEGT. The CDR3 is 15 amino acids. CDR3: CTSTPREGWVNTEYF. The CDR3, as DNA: TGTACCAGCACTCCGCGGGAGGGATGGGTGAATACGGAGTATTTT.

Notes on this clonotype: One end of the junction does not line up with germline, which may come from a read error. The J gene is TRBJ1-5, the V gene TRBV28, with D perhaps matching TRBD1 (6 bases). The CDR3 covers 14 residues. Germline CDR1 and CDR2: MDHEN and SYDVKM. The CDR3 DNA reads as TGTGCCAGCATAATGACAGGCGCGAGTCAGCCCCAGCTTTTT. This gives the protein CASIMTGASQPQLF.

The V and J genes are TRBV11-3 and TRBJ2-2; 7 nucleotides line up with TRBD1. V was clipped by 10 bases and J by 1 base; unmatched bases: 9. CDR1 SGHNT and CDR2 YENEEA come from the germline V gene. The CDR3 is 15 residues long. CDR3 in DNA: TGTGCCAACATCACCCGGACAGGGAACACCGGGGAGCTGTTTTTT. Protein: CANITRTGNTGELFF.

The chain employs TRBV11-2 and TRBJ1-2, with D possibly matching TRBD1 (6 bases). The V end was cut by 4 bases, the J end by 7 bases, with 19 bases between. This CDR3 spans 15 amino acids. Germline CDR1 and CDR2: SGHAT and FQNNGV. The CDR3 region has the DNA TGTGCCAGCAGCTATACAGGGAGTTCCTCCACTGGCTACACCTTC. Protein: CASSYTGSSSTGYTF.

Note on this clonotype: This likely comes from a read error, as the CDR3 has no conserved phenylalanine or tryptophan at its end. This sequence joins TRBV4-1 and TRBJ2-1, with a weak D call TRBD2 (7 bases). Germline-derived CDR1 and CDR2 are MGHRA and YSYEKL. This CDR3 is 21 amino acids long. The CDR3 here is CASSQGTRGQGFFTPTDEQFS. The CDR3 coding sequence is TGCGCCAGCAGCCAAGGTACGCGGGGGCAGGGGTTTTTCACCCCCACGGATGAACAGTTCTCC.

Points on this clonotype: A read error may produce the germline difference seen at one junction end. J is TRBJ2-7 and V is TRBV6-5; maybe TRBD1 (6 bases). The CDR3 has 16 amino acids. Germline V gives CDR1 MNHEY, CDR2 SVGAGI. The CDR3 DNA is TGTGCCCGCAGGCCCGGACAGACAGCATCCCTTTACGAGCAGTACTTC. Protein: CARRPGQTASLYEQYF.

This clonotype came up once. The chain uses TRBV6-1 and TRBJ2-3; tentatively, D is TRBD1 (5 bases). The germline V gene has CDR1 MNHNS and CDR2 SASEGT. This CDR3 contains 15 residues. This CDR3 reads CTAALTGAMTDTQYF. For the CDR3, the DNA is TGTACCGCAGCCCTCACTGGGGCGATGACAGATACGCAGTATTTT.

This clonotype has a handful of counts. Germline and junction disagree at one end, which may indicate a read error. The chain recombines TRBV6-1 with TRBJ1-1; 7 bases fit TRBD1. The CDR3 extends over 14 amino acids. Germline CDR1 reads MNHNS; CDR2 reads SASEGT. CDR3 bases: TGTGACAGCAGGACGGGACAGACGAACACTGAAGCTTTCTTT. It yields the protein CDSRTGQTNTEAFF.

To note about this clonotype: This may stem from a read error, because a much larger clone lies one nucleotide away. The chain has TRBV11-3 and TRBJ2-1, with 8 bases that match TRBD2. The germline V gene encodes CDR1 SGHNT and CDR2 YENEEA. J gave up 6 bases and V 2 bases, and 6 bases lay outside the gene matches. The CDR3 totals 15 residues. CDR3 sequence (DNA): TGTGCCAGCAGCTTACAAGCGGGAGCCTTCAATGAGCAGTTCTTC. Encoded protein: CASSLQAGAFNEQFF.

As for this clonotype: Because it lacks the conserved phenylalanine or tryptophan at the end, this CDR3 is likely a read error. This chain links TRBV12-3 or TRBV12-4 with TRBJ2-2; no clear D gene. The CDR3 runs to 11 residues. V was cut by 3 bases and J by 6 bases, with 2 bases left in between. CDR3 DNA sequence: TGTGCCAGCAGTTTCGCCGGGGAGCTGTTTTAT. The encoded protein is CASSFAGELFY.

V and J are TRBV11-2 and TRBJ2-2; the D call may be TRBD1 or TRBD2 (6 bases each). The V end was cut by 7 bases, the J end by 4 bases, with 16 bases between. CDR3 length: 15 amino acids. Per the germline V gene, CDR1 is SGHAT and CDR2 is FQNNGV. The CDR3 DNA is TGTGCCAGCACTTTAGTACAGGGAGGCACCGGGGAGCTGTTTTTT. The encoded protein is CASTLVQGGTGELFF.

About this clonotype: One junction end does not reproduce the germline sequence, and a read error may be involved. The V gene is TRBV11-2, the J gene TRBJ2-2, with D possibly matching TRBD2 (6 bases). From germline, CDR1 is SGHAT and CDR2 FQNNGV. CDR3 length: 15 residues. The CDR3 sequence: CPSSYAGSNTGELFF. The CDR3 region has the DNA TGTCCCAGCAGTTATGCGGGATCGAACACCGGGGAGCTGTTTTTT.

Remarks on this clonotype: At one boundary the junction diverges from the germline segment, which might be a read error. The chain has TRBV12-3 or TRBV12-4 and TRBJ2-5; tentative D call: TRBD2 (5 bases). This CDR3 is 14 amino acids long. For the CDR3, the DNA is TGTGTCAGCAGTCCCGCCGGGGTTGAAAAGACCCAGTACTTC. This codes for CVSSPAGVEKTQYF.

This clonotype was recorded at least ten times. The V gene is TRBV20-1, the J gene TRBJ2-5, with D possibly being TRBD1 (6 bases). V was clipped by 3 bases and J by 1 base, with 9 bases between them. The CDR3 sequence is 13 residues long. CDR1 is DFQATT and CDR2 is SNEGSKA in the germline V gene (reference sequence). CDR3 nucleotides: TGCAGTGCTAGTGCCAGGGGCCAAGAGACCCAGTACTTC. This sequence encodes CSASARGQETQYF.

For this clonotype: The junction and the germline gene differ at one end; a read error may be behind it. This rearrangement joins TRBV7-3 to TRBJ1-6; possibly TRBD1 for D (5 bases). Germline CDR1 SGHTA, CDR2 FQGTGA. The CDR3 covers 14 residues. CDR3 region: CAGSSSGAGSPLHF. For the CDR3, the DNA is TGTGCCGGCAGCTCCTCCGGGGCAGGTTCACCCCTCCACTTT.

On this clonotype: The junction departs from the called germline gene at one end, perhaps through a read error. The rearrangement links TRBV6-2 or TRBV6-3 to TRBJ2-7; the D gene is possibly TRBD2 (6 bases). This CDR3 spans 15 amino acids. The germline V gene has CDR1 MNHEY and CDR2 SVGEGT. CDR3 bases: TGTGCCAGCAGCCGGCGGACAAGCGGGCACTACGAGCACTACTTC. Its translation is CASSRRTSGHYEHYF.

The chain's CDR3 is CSLPGLGDDGQFF. DNA for the CDR3: TGCAGCCTACCGGGACTAGGAGACGATGGACAGTTCTTC. The chain couples TRBV29-1 to TRBJ2-1, with 8 bases lining up with TRBD2. J gave up 13 bases and V 8 bases, and 16 bases lay outside the gene matches. CDR1 SQVTM and CDR2 ANQGSEA come from the germline V gene. CDR3 length equals 13 residues.

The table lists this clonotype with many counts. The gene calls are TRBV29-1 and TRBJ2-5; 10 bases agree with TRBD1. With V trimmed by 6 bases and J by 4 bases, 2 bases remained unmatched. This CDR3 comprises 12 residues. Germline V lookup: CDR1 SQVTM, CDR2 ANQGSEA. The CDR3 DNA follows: TGCAGCGTCTGGGACAGGGGAGAGACCCAGTACTTC. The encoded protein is CSVWDRGETQYF.

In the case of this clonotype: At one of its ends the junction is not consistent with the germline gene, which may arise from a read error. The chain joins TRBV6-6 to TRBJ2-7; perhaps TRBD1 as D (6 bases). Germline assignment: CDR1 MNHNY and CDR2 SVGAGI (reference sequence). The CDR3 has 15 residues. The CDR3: CVSSYSSRRGSKQYF. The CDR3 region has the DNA TGTGTCAGCAGTTACTCGAGTCGCAGGGGTAGCAAGCAGTACTTC.

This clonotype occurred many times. This CDR3 reads CASRDWDTEAFF. CDR3 nucleotides: TGTGCCAGCCGGGACTGGGACACTGAAGCTTTCTTT. This chain connects TRBV10-3 to TRBJ1-1; tentatively, D is TRBD1 (5 bases). Trimming removed 10 bases from V and 3 bases from J, with 12 bases in between. Per the germline V gene, CDR1 is ENHRY and CDR2 is SYGVKD. CDR3 size: 12 residues.

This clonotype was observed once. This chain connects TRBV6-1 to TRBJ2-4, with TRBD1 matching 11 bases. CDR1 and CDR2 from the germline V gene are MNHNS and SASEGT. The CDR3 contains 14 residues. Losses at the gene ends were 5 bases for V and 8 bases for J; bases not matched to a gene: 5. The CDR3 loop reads CASSTGTGGDIQYF. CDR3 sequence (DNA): TGTGCCAGCAGTACCGGGACAGGGGGGGACATTCAGTACTTC.

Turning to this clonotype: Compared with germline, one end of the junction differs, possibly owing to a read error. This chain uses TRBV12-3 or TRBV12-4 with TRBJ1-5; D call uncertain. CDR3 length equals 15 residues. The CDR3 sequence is CASSPAAQANQPQRF. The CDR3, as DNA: TGTGCCAGCAGCCCTGCAGCGCAGGCTAACCAGCCCCAGCGCTTT.

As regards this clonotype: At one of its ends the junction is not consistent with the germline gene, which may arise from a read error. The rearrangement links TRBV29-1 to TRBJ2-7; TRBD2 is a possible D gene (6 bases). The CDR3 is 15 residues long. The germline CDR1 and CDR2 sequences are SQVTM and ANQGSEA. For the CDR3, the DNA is TGCAGCGCTAGGACGATGGGGGGTGTAATCTACGAGCGGTACTTC. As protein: CSARTMGGVIYERYF.

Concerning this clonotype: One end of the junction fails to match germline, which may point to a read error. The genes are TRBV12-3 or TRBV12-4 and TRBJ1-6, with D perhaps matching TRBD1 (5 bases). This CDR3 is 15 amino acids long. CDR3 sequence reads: CASSPRDFDNSPLNF. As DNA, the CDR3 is TGTGCGAGCAGTCCGAGGGACTTTGATAATTCACCCCTCAACTTT.

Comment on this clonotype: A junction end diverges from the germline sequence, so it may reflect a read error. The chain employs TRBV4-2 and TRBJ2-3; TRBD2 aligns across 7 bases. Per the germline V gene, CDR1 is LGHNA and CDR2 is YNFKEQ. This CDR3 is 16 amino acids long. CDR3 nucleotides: TGTGCAAGCAGTCGAGAACTAGCGCCACGCACAGATACGCAGTATTTT. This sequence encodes CASSRELAPRTDTQYF.

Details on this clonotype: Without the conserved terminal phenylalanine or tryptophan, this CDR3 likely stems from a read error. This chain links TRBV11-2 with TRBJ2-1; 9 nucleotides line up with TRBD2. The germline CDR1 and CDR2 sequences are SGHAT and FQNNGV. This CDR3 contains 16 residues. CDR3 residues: CASSSGPSGRIFEQFL. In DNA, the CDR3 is TGCGCCAGCAGCTCGGGCCCCAGCGGGAGGATCTTTGAGCAGTTCTTA.

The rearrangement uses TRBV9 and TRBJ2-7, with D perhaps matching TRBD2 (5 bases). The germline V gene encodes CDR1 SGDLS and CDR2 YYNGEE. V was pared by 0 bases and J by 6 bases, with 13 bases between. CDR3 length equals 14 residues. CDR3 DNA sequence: TGTGCCAGCAGCGTAGCCAGCAGTAGCGCCGAGCAGTACTTC. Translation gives CASSVASSSAEQYF.